A selection of T cell receptor beta chains follows, all from one sample in a study of control samples from healthy donors and cancer patients. Produced via immunoSEQ multiplex PCR; TCRdb's table is partial and in-frame only. This sample has around 170,000 clones, with 80% to 95% found just once. The sample consisted of blood. These receptors all stem from a woman younger than 45 in good health. CDR3s include the opening cysteine and the closing phenylalanine or tryptophan. A D gene is named only where the DNA matches it firmly. A row's size may be missing; if present it is once, few, many or a size class.

V gene	clone size	D gene	J gene	CDR3 protein	CDR3 DNA
TRBV6-1	.	TRBD2	TRBJ2-1	CASSEAGGPEQFF	TGTGCCAGCAGTGAGGCGGGAGGCCCTGAGCAGTTCTTC
TRBV19	.	TRBD1	TRBJ2-2	CASSIRAYYRGRKDTGELFF	TGTGCCAGTAGTATTAGGGCTTATTACAGGGGGCGCAAGGACACCGGGGAGCTGTTTTTT
TRBV19	.	TRBD1	TRBJ2-4	CASSARQGVSPIQYF	TGTGCCAGTAGTGCTAGACAGGGTGTTTCCCCCATTCAGTACTTC
TRBV27	.	TRBD2	TRBJ2-7	CASRAGGVIYEQYF	TGTGCCAGCAGGGCGGGGGGGGTAATCTACGAGCAGTACTTC
TRBV27	.	TRBD1	TRBJ1-1	CASGSSQGGYTEAFF	TGTGCCAGCGGATCTTCACAGGGGGGGTACACTGAAGCTTTCTTT
TRBV16	once	.	TRBJ1-4	CASSQWGWSNEKLFF	TGTGCCAGCAGCCAATGGGGTTGGAGTAATGAAAAACTGTTTTTT
TRBV9	.	TRBD1	TRBJ2-5	CASSQRPDRGGETQYF	TGTGCCAGCAGTCAACGTCCGGACAGGGGAGGGGAGACCCAGTACTTC
TRBV2	.	TRBD1	TRBJ1-4	CASTPGQGEKLFF	TGTGCCAGCACACCGGGACAGGGGGAAAAACTGTTTTTT
TRBV15	.	TRBD1	TRBJ2-2	CATSNGQGPPGELFF	TGTGCCACCAGCAACGGACAGGGGCCCCCCGGGGAGCTGTTTTTT
TRBV6-6	.	.	TRBJ2-3	CASSYSQEGGSDTQYF	TGTGCCAGCAGTTACTCACAGGAGGGGGGAAGTGATACGCAGTATTTT
TRBV9	.	.	TRBJ2-1	CASAAGGVSYNEQFF	TGTGCCAGCGCAGCTGGAGGGGTCTCCTACAATGAGCAGTTCTTC
TRBV4-2	.	.	TRBJ1-1	CASSYDITEAFF	TGTGCCAGCAGTTACGACATCACTGAAGCTTTCTTT
TRBV30	.	TRBD2	TRBJ2-1	CAWSVHLADYNEQFF	TGTGCCTGGAGTGTACACCTAGCGGATTACAATGAGCAGTTCTTC
TRBV10-3	.	.	TRBJ2-3	CAISDQYGRVSTDTQYF	TGTGCCATCAGTGACCAATATGGGCGGGTTAGCACAGATACGCAGTATTTT
TRBV19	.	TRBD1	TRBJ2-5	CASGRDREETQYF	TGTGCCAGCGGCCGGGACAGGGAAGAGACCCAGTACTTC
TRBV7-9	.	.	TRBJ1-3	CASSFGVGNTIYF	TGTGCCAGCAGCTTTGGGGTTGGAAACACCATATATTTT
TRBV28	.	.	TRBJ1-2	CASSSTTGLLGYGYTF	TGTGCCAGCAGTTCCACAACAGGGCTGTTGGGCTATGGCTACACCTTC
TRBV10-3	.	TRBD2	TRBJ2-3	CAISAGTSGSAQYF	TGTGCCATCAGTGCCGGGACTAGCGGGAGTGCGCAGTATTTT
TRBV5-1	.	TRBD2	TRBJ2-1	CASSTGTSLGDEQFF	TGCGCCAGCAGCACCGGGACTAGTCTGGGTGATGAGCAGTTCTTC
TRBV6-5	.	.	TRBJ2-7	CASSSGGAGMGEQYF	TGTGCCAGCAGTTCAGGAGGGGCAGGGATGGGCGAGCAGTACTTC
TRBV15	.	.	TRBJ1-1	CATSRTANTEAFF	TGTGCCACCAGCAGGACAGCGAACACTGAAGCTTTCTTT
TRBV27	.	.	TRBJ2-3	CASSRHSDTQYF	TGTGCCAGCAGCCGACATTCAGATACGCAGTATTTT
TRBV7-9	once	TRBD1	TRBJ2-2	CASSPRDRVVGELFF	TGTGCCAGCAGCCCCCGGGACAGGGTTGTCGGGGAGCTGTTTTTT
TRBV14	once	.	TRBJ2-3	CASSQQASTQYF	TGTGCCAGCAGCCAACAAGCCTCAACGCAGTATTTT